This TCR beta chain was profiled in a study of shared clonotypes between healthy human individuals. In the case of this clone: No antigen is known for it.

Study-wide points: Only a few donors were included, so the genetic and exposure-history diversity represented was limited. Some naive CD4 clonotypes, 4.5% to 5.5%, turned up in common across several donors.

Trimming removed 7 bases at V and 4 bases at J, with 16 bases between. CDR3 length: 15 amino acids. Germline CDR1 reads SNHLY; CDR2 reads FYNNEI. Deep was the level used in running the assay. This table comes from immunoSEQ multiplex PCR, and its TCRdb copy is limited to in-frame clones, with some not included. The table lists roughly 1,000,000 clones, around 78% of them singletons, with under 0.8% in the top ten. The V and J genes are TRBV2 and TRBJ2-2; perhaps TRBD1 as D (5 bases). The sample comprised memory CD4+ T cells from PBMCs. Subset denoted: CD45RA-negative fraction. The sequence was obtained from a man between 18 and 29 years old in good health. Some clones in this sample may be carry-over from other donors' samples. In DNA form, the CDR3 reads TGTGCCAGCATCTATGGGGCCGGAATCACCGGGGAGCTGTTTTTT. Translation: CASIYGAGITGELFF.